This TCR beta chain was sequenced for a study of blood T cell repertoires in COVID-19. Those designated as exposed participants met a COVID-19 case within 2 weeks before study entry. CDR1 and CDR2 from the germline V gene are LNHDA and SQIVND (reference sequence). The V gene lost 4 bases and the J gene lost 3 bases, with 19 bases spanning the gap. This CDR3 region has 16 residues. Clones were read by immunoSEQ multiplex PCR, and TCRdb kept only the in-frame ones, dropping some. This sample has a few hundred thousand clones, with approximately 80% found just once. The chain couples TRBV19 to TRBJ2-7; D perhaps matches TRBD2 (6 bases). Sequencing input: PBMCs or T cells enriched from blood (not recorded which). The receptor was isolated from a man aged 35-49 years who had been exposed to COVID-19. CDR3 nucleotides: TGTGCCAGTAGTACCCTTAGCGGAGCAGCGGGCTACGAGCAGTACTTC. Translating gives CASSTLSGAAGYEQYF.